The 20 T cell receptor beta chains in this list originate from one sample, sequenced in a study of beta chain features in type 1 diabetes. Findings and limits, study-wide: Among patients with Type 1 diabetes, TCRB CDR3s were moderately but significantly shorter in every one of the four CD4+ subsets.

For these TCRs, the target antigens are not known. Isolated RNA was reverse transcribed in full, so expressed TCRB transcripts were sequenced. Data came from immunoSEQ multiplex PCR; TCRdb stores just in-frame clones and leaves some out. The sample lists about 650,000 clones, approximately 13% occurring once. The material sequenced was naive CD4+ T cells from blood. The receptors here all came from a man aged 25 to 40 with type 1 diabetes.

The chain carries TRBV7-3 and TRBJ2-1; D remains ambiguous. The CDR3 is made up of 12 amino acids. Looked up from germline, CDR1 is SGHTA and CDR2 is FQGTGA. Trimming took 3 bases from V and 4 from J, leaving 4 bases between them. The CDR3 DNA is TGTGCCAGCAGCTTTGGTTACAATGAGCAGTTCTTC. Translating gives CASSFGYNEQFF.

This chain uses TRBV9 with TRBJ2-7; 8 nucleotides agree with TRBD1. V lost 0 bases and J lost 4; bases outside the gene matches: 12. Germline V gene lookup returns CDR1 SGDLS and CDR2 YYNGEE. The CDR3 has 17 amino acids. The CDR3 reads CASSVATSAGGEYEQYF. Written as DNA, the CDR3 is TGTGCCAGCAGCGTAGCTACCTCGGCAGGGGGCGAATACGAGCAGTACTTC.

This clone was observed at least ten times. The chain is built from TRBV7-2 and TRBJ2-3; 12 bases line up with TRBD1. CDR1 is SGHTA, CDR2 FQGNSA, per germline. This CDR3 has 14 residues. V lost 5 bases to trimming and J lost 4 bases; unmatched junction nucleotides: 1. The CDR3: CASSGTGGADTQYF. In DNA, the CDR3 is TGTGCCAGCAGCGGGACAGGGGGCGCAGATACGCAGTATTTT.

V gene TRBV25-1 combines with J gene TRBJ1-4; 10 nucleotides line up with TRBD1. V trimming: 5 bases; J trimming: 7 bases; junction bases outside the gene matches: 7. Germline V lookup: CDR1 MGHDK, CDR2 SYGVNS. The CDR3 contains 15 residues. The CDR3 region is CASSPFGQGVEKLFF. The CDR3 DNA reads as TGTGCCAGCAGTCCGTTTGGACAGGGGGTTGAAAAACTGTTTTTT.

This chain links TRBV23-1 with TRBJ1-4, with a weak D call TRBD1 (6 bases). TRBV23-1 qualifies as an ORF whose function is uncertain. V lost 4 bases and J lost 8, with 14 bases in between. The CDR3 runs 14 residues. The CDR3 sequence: CASSPTGAGEKLFF. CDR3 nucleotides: TGCGCCAGCAGTCCTACGGGGGCCGGCGAAAAACTGTTTTTT.

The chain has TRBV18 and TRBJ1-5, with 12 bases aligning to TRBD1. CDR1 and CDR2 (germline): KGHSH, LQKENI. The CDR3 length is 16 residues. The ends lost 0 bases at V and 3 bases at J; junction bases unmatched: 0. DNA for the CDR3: TGTGCCAGCTCACCACCGGGACAGGGGGCCAATCAGCCCCAGCATTTT. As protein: CASSPPGQGANQPQHF.

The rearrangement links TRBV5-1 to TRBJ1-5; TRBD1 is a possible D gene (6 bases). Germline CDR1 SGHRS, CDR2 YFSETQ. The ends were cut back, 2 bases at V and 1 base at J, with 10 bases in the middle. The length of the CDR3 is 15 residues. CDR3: CASSLQGLSNQPQHF. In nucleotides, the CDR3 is TGCGCCAGCAGCTTACAGGGTTTAAGCAATCAGCCCCAGCATTTT.

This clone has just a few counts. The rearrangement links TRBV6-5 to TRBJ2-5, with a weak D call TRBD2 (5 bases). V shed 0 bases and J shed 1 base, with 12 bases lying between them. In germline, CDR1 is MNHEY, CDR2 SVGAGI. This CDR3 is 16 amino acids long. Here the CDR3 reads CASSYSRIGVQETQYF. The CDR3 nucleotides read TGTGCCAGCAGTTACTCGAGGATCGGGGTCCAAGAGACCCAGTACTTC.

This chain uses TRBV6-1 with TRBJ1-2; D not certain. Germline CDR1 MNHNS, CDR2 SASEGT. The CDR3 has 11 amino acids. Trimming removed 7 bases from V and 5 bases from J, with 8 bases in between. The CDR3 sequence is CASTTQYGYTF. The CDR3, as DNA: TGTGCCAGCACCACTCAGTATGGCTACACCTTC.

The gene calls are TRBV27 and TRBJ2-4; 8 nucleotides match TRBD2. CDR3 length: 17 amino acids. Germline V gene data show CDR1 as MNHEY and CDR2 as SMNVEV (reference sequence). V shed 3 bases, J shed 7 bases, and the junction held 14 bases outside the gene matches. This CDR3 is CASSFRLAGGPGNIQYF. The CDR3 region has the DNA TGTGCCAGCAGTTTCCGGCTAGCGGGCGGGCCGGGGAACATTCAGTACTTC.

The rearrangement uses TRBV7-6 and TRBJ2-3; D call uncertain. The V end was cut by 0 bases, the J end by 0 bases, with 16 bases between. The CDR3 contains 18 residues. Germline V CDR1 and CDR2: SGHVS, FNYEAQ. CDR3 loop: CASSLALSRIGSTDTQYF. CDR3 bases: TGTGCCAGCAGCTTAGCACTGAGCAGGATTGGGAGCACAGATACGCAGTATTTT.

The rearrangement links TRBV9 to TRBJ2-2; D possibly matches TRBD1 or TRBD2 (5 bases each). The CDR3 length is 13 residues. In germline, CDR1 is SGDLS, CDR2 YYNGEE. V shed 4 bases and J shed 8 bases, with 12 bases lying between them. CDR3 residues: CASSIIGTGELFF. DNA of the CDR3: TGTGCCAGCAGCATTATAGGGACGGGGGAGCTGTTTTTT. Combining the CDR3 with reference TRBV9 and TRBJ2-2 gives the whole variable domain DSGVTQTPKHLITATGQRVTLRCSPRSGDLSVYWYQQSLDQGLQFLIQYYNGEERAKGNILERFSAQQFPDLHSELNLSSLELGDSALYFCASSIIGTGELFFGEGSRLTVL.

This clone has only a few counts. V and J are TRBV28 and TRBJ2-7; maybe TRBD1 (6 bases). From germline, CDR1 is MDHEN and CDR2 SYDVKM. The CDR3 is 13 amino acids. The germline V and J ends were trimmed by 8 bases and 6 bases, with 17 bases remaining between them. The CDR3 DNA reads TGTGCCAGCGGACTCCAGGGGCCCAGCGAGCAGTACTTC. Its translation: CASGLQGPSEQYF.

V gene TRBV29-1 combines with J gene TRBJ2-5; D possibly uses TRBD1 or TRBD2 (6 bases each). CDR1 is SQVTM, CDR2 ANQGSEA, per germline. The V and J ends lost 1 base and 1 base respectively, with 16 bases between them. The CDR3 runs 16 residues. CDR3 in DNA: TGCAGCGTTGAAGGGGGGGCGGGTTCTAGCCAAGAGACCCAGTACTTC. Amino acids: CSVEGGAGSSQETQYF.

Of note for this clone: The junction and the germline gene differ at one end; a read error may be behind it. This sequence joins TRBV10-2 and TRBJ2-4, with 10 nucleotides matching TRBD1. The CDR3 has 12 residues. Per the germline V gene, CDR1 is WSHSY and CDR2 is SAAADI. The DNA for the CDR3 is TGCGCCAGCAGTGAGTCGGGACAGGGGATCCGCTTC. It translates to CASSESGQGIRF.

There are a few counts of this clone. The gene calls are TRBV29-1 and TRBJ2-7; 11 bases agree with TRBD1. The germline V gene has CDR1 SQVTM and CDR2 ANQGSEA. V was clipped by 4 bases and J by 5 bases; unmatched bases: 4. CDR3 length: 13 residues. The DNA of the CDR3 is TGCAGCGTTGTGGACAGGGGGCTAAACGAGCAGTACTTC. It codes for CSVVDRGLNEQYF.

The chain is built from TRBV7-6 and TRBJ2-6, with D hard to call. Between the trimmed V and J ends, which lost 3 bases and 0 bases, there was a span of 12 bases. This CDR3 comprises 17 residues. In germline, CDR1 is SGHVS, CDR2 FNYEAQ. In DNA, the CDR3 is TGTGCCAGCAGCTTTTCCGGCGGTAGCTCTGGGGCCAACGTCCTGACTTTC. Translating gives CASSFSGGSSGANVLTF.

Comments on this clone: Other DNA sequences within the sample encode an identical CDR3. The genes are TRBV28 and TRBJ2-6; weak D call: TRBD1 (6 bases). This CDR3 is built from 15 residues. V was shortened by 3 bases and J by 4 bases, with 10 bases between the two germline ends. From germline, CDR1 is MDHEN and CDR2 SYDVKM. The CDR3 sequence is CASSFGGAGANVLTF. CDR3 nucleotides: TGTGCCAGCAGTTTTGGGGGCGCAGGGGCCAACGTCCTGACTTTC.

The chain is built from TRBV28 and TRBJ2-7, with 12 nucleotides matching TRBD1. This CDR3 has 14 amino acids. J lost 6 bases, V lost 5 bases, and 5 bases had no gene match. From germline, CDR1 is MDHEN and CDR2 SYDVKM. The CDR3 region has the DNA TGTGCCAGCAGTCCCGGGACAGGGGGCTCCGAGCAGTACTTC. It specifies CASSPGTGGSEQYF.

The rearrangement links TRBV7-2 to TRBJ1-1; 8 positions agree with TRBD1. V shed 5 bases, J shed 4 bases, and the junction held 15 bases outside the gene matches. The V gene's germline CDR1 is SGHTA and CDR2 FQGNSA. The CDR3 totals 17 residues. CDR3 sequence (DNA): TGTGCCAGCAGCCCAGACCCCTTCAGGGGGCGCTTCACTGAAGCTTTCTTT. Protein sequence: CASSPDPFRGRFTEAFF.